This paragraph reports one TCR beta chain. CDR1 is SGHTA and CDR2 is FQGNSA in the germline V gene. Trimming removed 3 bases from V and 1 base from J, with 12 bases in between. The CDR3 length is 15 residues. The data were taken from a study of T cell clonotyping in hematopoietic cell transplantation. Repertoires were generated with immunoSEQ multiplex PCR, while TCRdb's copy carries only in-frame clones and drops some. This table has 12,000 to 15,000 clones, about 98% appearing once. This sequence joins TRBV7-2 and TRBJ2-5, with D tentatively TRBD2 (6 bases). The sequence derives from a female patient aged 50-65 years who had an allogeneic stem cell transplant from an unrelated donor, so T cells may come from the graft donor. Some clones in this sample may be carry-over from other donors' samples. Specimen: peripheral blood mononuclear cells, collected 30 days after allogeneic stem cell transplant. The CDR3 DNA is TGTGCCAGCAGCTTCGATCGGGACTCCCAAGAGACCCAGTACTTC. Its protein product is CASSFDRDSQETQYF.